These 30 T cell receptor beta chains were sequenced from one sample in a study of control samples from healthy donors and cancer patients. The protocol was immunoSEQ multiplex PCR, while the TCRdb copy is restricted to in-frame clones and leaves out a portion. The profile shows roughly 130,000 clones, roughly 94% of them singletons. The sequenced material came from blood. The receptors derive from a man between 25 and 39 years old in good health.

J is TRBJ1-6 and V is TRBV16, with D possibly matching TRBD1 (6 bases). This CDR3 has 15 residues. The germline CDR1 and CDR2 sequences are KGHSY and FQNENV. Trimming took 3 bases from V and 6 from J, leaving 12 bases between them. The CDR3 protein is CASSHPGALNSPLHF. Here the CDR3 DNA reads TGTGCCAGCAGCCACCCAGGGGCTCTTAATTCACCCCTCCACTTT.

CDR3 amino acids: CASSWDTPHQPQHF. For the CDR3, the DNA is TGTGCCAGTAGTTGGGATACACCCCATCAGCCCCAGCATTTT. J is TRBJ1-5 and V is TRBV19; D not certain. The CDR3 has 14 residues. Germline loops: CDR1 LNHDA, CDR2 SQIVND (reference sequence). V dropped 5 bases and J dropped 5 bases, with 13 bases sitting between them.

The CDR3 DNA sequence: TGCGCCAGCAGCCAGGGACAGGCGACCGGGGAGCTGTTTTTT. It encodes CASSQGQATGELFF. The chain couples TRBV4-3 to TRBJ2-2; 8 nucleotides line up with TRBD1. Germline lookup yields CDR1 LGHNA and CDR2 YSLEER. This CDR3 spans 14 amino acids. Unmatched junction bases numbered 2, after V lost 3 bases and J lost 5 bases.

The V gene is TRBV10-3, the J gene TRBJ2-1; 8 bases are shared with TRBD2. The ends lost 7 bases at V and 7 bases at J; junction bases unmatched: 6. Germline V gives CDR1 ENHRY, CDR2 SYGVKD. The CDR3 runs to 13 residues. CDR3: CAIKAGGPNEQFF. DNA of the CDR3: TGTGCCATCAAGGCGGGGGGCCCTAATGAGCAGTTCTTC.

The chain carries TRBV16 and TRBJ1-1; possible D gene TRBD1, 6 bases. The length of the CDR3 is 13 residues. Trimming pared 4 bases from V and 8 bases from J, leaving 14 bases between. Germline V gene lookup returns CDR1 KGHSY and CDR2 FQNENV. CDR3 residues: CASSPRLDREAFF. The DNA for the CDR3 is TGTGCCAGCAGCCCACGACTTGACAGGGAAGCTTTCTTT.

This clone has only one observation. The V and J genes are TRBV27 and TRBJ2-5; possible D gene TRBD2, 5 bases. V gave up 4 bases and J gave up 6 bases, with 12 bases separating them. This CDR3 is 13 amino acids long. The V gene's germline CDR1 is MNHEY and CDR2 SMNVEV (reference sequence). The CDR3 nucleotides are TGTGCCAGCAGTTATGTCGGGGTTCAGACCCAGTACTTC. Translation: CASSYVGVQTQYF.

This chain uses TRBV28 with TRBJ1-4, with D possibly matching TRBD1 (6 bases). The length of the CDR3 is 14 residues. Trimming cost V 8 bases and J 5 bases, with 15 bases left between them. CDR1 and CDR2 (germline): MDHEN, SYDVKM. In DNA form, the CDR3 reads TGTGCCAGCCAACAGACAGGTTGGAATGAAAAACTGTTTTTT. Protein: CASQQTGWNEKLFF.

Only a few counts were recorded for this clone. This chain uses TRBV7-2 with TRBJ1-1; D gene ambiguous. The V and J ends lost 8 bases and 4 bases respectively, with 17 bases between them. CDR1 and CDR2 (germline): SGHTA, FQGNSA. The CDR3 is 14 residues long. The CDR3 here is CASRVTRAGTEAFF. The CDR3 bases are TGTGCCAGCCGCGTGACCCGGGCGGGCACTGAAGCTTTCTTT.

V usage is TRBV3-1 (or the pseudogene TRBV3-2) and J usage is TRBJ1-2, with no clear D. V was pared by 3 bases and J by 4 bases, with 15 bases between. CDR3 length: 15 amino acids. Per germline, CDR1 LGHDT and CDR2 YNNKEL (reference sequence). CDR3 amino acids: CASSQALGVAYGYTF. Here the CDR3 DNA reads TGTGCCAGCAGCCAGGCCCTCGGGGTGGCCTATGGCTACACCTTC.

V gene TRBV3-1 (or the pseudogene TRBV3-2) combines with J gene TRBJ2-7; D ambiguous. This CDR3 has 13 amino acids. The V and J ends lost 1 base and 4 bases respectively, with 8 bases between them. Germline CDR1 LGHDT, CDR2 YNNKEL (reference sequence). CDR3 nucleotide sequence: TGTGCCAGCAGCCAAGGGTACGCTTACGAGCAGTACTTC. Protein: CASSQGYAYEQYF.

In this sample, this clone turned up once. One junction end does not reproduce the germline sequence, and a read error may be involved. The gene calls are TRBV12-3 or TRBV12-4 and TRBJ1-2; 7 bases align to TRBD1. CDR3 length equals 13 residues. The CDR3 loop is CASSFGDSTLQGF. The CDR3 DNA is TGTGCCAGCAGTTTCGGGGACAGCACACTTCAGGGCTTC.

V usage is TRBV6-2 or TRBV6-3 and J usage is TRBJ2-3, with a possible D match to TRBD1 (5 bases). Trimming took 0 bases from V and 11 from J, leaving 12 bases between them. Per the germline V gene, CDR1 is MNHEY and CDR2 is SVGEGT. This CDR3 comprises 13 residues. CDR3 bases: TGTGCCAGCAGTTACTCGTGGCAGGGTGGGCAGTATTTT. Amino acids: CASSYSWQGGQYF.

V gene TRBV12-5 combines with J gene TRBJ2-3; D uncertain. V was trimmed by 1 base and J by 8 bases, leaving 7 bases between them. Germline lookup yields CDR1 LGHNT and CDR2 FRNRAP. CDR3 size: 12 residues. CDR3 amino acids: CASGLAGGTQYF. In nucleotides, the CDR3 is TGTGCTAGTGGTTTGGCCGGCGGTACGCAGTATTTT. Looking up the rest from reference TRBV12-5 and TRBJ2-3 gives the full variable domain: DARVTQTPRHKVTEMGQEVTMRCQPILGHNTVFWYRQTMMQGLELLAYFRNRAPLDDSGMPKDRFSAEMPDATLATLKIQPSEPRDSAVYFCASGLAGGTQYFGPGTRLTVL.

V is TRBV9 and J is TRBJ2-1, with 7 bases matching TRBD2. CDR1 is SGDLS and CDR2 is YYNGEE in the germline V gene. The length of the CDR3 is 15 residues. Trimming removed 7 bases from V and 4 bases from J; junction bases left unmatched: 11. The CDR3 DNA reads TGTGCCAGCTCCCAAAGGCTAGCGGAATACAATGAGCAGTTCTTC. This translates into CASSQRLAEYNEQFF.

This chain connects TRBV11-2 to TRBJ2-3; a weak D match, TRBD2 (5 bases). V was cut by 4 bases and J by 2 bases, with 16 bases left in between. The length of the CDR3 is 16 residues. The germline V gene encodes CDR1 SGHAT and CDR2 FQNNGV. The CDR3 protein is CASSSPSRGSTDTQYF. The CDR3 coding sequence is TGTGCCAGCAGCTCGCCCTCCCGGGGTTCCACAGATACGCAGTATTTT.

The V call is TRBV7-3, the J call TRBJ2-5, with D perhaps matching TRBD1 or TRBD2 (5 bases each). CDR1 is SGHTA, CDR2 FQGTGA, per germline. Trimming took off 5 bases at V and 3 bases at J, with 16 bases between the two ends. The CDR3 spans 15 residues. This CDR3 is CASSPMGVRKETQYF. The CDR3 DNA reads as TGTGCCAGCAGCCCCATGGGGGTAAGGAAAGAGACCCAGTACTTC.

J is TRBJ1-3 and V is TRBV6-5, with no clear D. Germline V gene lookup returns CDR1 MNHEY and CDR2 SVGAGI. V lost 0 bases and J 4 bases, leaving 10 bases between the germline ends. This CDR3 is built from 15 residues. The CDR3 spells CASSYSGLSGNTIYF. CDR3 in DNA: TGTGCCAGCAGTTACTCAGGGCTGTCGGGAAACACCATATATTTT.

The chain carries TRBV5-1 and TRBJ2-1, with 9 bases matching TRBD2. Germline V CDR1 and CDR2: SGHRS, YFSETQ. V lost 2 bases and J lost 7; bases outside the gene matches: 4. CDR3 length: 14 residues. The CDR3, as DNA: TGCGCCAGCAGCTTAGAGCGGGGGGCTAATGAGCAGTTCTTC. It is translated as CASSLERGANEQFF.

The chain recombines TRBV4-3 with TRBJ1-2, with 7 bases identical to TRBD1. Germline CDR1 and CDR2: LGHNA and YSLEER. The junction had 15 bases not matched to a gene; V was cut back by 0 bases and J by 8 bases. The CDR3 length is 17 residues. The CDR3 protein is CASSQELTRGRGWGYTF. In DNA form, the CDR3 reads TGCGCCAGCAGCCAAGAATTAACAAGGGGGCGCGGATGGGGCTACACCTTC.

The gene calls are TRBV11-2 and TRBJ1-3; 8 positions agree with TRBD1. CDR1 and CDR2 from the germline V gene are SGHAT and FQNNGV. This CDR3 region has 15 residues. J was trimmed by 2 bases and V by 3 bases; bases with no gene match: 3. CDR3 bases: TGTGCCAGCAGCTTGCAGGGGGCCCCTGGAAACACCATATATTTT. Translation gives CASSLQGAPGNTIYF.

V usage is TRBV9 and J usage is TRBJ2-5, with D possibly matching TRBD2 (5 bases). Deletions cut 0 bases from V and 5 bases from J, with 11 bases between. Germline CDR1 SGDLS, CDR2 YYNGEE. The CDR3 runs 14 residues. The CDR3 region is CASSVGLTGETQYF. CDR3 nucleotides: TGTGCCAGCAGCGTAGGACTAACGGGGGAGACCCAGTACTTC.

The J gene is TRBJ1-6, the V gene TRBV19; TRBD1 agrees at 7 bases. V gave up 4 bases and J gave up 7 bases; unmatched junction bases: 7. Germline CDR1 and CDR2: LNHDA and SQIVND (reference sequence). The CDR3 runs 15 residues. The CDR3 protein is CASSTGTEANSPLHF. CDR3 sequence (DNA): TGTGCCAGTAGTACTGGGACAGAAGCAAATTCACCCCTCCACTTT. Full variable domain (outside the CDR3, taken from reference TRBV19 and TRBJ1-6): DGGITQSPKYLFRKEGQNVTLSCEQNLNHDAMYWYRQDPGQGLRLIYYSQIVNDFQKGDIAEGYSVSREKKESFPLTVTSAQKNPTAFYLCASSTGTEANSPLHFGNGTRLTVT.

Here the CDR3 reads CASSPPAARGETQYF. Written as DNA, the CDR3 is TGTGCCAGCTCACCACCGGCGGCCCGAGGGGAGACCCAGTACTTC. V is TRBV18 and J is TRBJ2-5; the D gene is possibly TRBD2 (5 bases). Germline V gene data show CDR1 as KGHSH and CDR2 as LQKENI. V lost 0 bases and J 5 bases, leaving 13 bases between the germline ends. The CDR3 is 15 residues long.

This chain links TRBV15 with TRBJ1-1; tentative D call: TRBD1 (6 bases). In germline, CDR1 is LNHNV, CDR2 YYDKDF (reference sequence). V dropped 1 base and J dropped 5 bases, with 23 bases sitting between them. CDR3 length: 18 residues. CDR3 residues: CATSRGRWGKGTGTEAFF. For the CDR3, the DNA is TGTGCCACCAGCAGAGGGCGGTGGGGAAAGGGAACAGGGACTGAAGCTTTCTTT.

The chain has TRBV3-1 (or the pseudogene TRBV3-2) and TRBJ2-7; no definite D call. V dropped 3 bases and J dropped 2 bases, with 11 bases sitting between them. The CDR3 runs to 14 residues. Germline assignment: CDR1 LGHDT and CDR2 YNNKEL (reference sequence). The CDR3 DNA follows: TGTGCCAGCAGCCAGCCCTCCGGGCCCTACGAGCAGTACTTC. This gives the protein CASSQPSGPYEQYF.

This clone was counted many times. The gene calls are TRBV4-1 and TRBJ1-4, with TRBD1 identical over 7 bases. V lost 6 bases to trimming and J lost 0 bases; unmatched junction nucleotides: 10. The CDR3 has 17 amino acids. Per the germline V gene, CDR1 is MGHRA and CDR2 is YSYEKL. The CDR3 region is CASSPDRLLSTNEKLFF. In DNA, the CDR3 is TGCGCCAGCAGTCCGGACAGGCTTTTATCAACTAATGAAAAACTGTTTTTT.

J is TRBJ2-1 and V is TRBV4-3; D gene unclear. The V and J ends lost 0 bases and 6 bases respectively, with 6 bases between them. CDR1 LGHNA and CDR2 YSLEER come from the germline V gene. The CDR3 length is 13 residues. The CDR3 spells CASSQDRTNEQFF. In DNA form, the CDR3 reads TGCGCCAGCAGCCAAGATCGGACCAATGAGCAGTTCTTC.

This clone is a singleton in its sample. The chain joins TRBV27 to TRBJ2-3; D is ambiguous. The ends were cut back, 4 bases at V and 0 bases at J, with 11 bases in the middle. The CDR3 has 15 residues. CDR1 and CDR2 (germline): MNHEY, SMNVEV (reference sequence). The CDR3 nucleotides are TGTGCCAGCAGTTCAGGCCTAGGGAGCACAGATACGCAGTATTTT. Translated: CASSSGLGSTDTQYF.

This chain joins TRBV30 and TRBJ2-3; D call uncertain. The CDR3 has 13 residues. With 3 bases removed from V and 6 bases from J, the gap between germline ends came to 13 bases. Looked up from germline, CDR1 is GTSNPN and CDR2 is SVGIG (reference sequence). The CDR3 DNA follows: TGTGCCTGGAGACGACGGGTGGGCGATACGCAGTATTTT. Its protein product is CAWRRRVGDTQYF.

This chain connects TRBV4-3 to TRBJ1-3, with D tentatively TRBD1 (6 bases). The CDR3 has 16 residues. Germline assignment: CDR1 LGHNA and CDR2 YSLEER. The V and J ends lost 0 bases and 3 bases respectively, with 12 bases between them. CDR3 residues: CASSQDLRQVGNTIYF. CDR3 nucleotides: TGCGCCAGCAGCCAAGACCTTCGACAGGTTGGAAACACCATATATTTT.